This T cell receptor beta chain stems from a study of blood T cell repertoires in COVID-19. Study background: Nucleic acid was either cDNA or gDNA, and it came from T cells, B-cell-depleted T cells, or PBMCs.

In the original analysis: How many nucleated cells were present was estimated from reference gene primer amplification. Some clones are missing from TCRdb's copy, which holds only in-frame ones; the method was immunoSEQ multiplex PCR. From that table come the V and J calls and clone size; the DNA was used to work out D and trimming. This table holds some 150,000 clones, approximately 87% found once. The CDR3 has 13 amino acids. Trimming left V 5 bases short and J 7 bases short, with 15 bases between. This sequence joins TRBV12-3 or TRBV12-4 and TRBJ2-7; D gene unclear. The clonotype comes from a man aged 45-60 years who had recovered from COVID-19. Sequenced: peripheral blood. The CDR3: CASSPSVRWEQYF. In nucleotides, the CDR3 is TGTGCCAGCAGTCCCTCGGTGAGGTGGGAGCAGTACTTC.